Following are 21 T cell receptor beta chains from one sample sequenced in a study of radiotherapy plus CTLA-4 blockade in lung cancer (dated by TCRdb to between 2018 and 2020). Libraries were built with the immunoSEQ multiplex PCR assay. TCRdb mirrors the immuneACCESS table, restricted to in-frame sequences. Some clones are absent from its copies; in checked studies, under half trace to an unresolved V gene, and the reason for the others is unknown. The sample table contains around 56,000 clones; only one count was recorded for around 80% of them. The ten largest account for 16% of the sample. This specimen was peripheral blood, taken from a patient treated with radiotherapy plus ipilimumab. The source of these receptors is a human donor with non-small cell lung cancer who had a complete response to radiotherapy plus ipilimumab.

This chain uses TRBV7-2 with TRBJ2-7; 9 bases agree with TRBD1. This CDR3 spans 14 amino acids. Trimming removed 8 bases from V and 0 bases from J; junction bases left unmatched: 5. From germline, CDR1 is SGHTA and CDR2 FQGNSA. CDR3 DNA: TGTGCCAGCGGGGACAGGGCCCTCTCCTACGAGCAGTACTTC. The encoded protein is CASGDRALSYEQYF.

This clone appeared once. The chain links TRBV19 to TRBJ1-1; 7 bases align to TRBD1. The CDR3 has 14 amino acids. Trimming took 1 base from V and 5 from J; bases not matched to a gene: 4. Germline lookup yields CDR1 LNHDA and CDR2 SQIVND (reference sequence). In DNA form, the CDR3 reads TGTGCCAGTAGTATAGTGTCAGGGGGAACTGAAGCTTTCTTT. Translation gives CASSIVSGGTEAFF.

The chain joins TRBV7-8 to TRBJ2-7; a possible D gene is TRBD2 (6 bases). CDR1 SGHVS and CDR2 FQNEAQ come from the germline V gene. This CDR3 region has 15 residues. Deletions cut 1 base from V and 2 bases from J, with 12 bases between. The CDR3 sequence is CASSLDRGWAYEQYV. The CDR3 DNA is TGTGCCAGCAGCTTAGATCGGGGGTGGGCCTACGAGCAGTACGTC.

J is TRBJ2-3 and V is TRBV10-1, with D possibly TRBD1 on 6 matching bases. Per the germline V gene, CDR1 is WNHNN and CDR2 is SYGVQD (reference sequence). The CDR3 has 14 residues. The ends were cut back, 6 bases at V and 4 bases at J, with 14 bases in the middle. CDR3 coding DNA: TGCGCCAGCAGCAACCAGGGGATAGCAGATACGCAGTATTTT. Encoded protein: CASSNQGIADTQYF.

The count of this clone is one. This CDR3 reads CASRKVGAAGELFF. CDR3 bases: TGTGCCAGCAGGAAGGTGGGGGCTGCCGGGGAGCTGTTTTTT. The chain carries TRBV6-1 and TRBJ2-2, with D perhaps matching TRBD1 (6 bases). The ends were cut back, 6 bases at V and 6 bases at J, with 14 bases in the middle. Germline V gene sequence: CDR1 MNHNS, CDR2 SASEGT. There are 14 residues in the CDR3.

CDR3 DNA sequence: TGTGCCAGCAGCGTAGCTCCAGAATCCTATGGCTACACCTTC. This codes for CASSVAPESYGYTF. The chain is built from TRBV9 and TRBJ1-2; no clear D. Trimming took off 0 bases at V and 4 bases at J, with 10 bases between the two ends. The germline V gene encodes CDR1 SGDLS and CDR2 YYNGEE. The CDR3 totals 14 residues.

This clone appeared a single time. This chain links TRBV5-1 with TRBJ1-4, with D maybe TRBD1 (5 bases). Trimming pared 6 bases from V and 0 bases from J, leaving 15 bases between. The CDR3 is made up of 16 amino acids. The germline CDR1 and CDR2 sequences are SGHRS and YFSETQ. In DNA form, the CDR3 reads TGCGCCAGCACCCCGTCCGACAGTTCAACTAATGAAAAACTGTTTTTT. This sequence encodes CASTPSDSSTNEKLFF.

The CDR3 nucleotides are TGTGCCAGCAGCTTGACAGGCTCCTACAATGAGCAGTTCTTC. This encodes CASSLTGSYNEQFF. This chain uses TRBV7-6 with TRBJ2-1; weak D call: TRBD1 (6 bases). This CDR3 is 14 amino acids long. V was trimmed by 3 bases and J by 0 bases, leaving 6 bases between them. The germline V gene encodes CDR1 SGHVS and CDR2 FNYEAQ.

The V call is TRBV10-3, the J call TRBJ1-1; possible D gene TRBD1, 5 bases. CDR1 and CDR2 (germline): ENHRY, SYGVKD. Trimming cost V 0 bases and J 10 bases, with 12 bases left between them. CDR3 length: 13 amino acids. The CDR3 nucleotides read TGTGCCATCAGTGAGTCGGGGGGAGTCAGAGCTTTCTTT. It yields the protein CAISESGGVRAFF.

The chain combines TRBV18 with TRBJ1-2; weak D call: TRBD1 (5 bases). Germline V CDR1 and CDR2: KGHSH, LQKENI. The CDR3 consists of 14 residues. V lost 3 bases and J lost 7, with 15 bases in between. The CDR3 here is CASSPNTLQGGYTF. Here the CDR3 DNA reads TGTGCCAGCTCACCTAACACCCTCCAGGGTGGCTACACCTTC.

This clone appeared a single time. V is TRBV5-1 and J is TRBJ1-2; 10 bases are shared with TRBD1. The CDR3 runs 15 residues. V was pared by 4 bases and J by 6 bases, with 9 bases of the junction left unmatched. Germline V gene sequence: CDR1 SGHRS, CDR2 YFSETQ. CDR3 sequence (DNA): TGCGCCAGCAGCCTACTTGGGACAGGGGACAATGGCTACACCTTC. Translated, it gives CASSLLGTGDNGYTF.

The V gene is TRBV5-1, the J gene TRBJ2-1, with 7 bases that match TRBD1. V dropped 1 base and J dropped 4; count of bases not matched to a gene: 5. This CDR3 contains 15 residues. Germline V lookup: CDR1 SGHRS, CDR2 YFSETQ. The CDR3 coding sequence is TGCGCCAGCAGCTTGTCAGGGGGTAAATACAATGAGCAGTTCTTC. The encoded protein is CASSLSGGKYNEQFF.

This clone was observed a handful of times. This rearrangement joins TRBV6-6 to TRBJ1-1; 9 bases match TRBD1. V lost 2 bases to trimming and J lost 11 bases; unmatched junction nucleotides: 6. CDR3 length equals 13 residues. The germline gives CDR1 MNHNY, CDR2 SVGAGI (reference sequence). The CDR3 region is CASSYGQGRTAFF. The CDR3 nucleotides are TGTGCCAGCAGTTACGGACAGGGGCGAACGGCTTTCTTT.

J is TRBJ2-3 and V is TRBV5-1; 10 nucleotides align to TRBD2. From germline, CDR1 is SGHRS and CDR2 YFSETQ. This CDR3 region has 15 residues. Trimming took 4 bases from V and 2 from J; bases not matched to a gene: 4. The CDR3 here is CASSLSGGVTDTQYF. The CDR3 nucleotides read TGCGCCAGCAGCCTAAGCGGGGGGGTCACAGATACGCAGTATTTT.

V usage is TRBV28 and J usage is TRBJ2-3; TRBD2 agrees at 7 bases. Germline V gives CDR1 MDHEN, CDR2 SYDVKM. The length of the CDR3 is 15 residues. Trimming removed 5 bases from V and 0 bases from J; junction bases left unmatched: 5. CDR3 sequence reads: CASSEAGSSTDTQYF. The CDR3 nucleotides are TGTGCCAGCAGTGAAGCGGGATCAAGCACAGATACGCAGTATTTT.

The chain links TRBV5-4 to TRBJ1-4, with 9 bases lining up with TRBD1. The CDR3 totals 16 residues. The junction had 5 bases not matched to a gene; V was cut back by 3 bases and J by 2 bases. The germline V gene has CDR1 SGHNT and CDR2 YYREEE (reference sequence). The CDR3 sequence: CASSWGQGPTNEKLFF. In DNA, the CDR3 is TGTGCCAGCAGCTGGGGACAGGGACCCACTAATGAAAAACTGTTTTTT.

This clone occurred once. The chain carries TRBV7-2 and TRBJ2-3, with 7 bases identical to TRBD2. Germline V gives CDR1 SGHTA, CDR2 FQGNSA. The CDR3 is 14 amino acids. With V trimmed by 4 bases and J by 5 bases, 6 bases remained unmatched. This chain's CDR3 is CASSSSSGGDTQYF. The CDR3 DNA sequence: TGTGCCAGCAGCTCGTCTAGCGGCGGAGATACGCAGTATTTT.

The rearrangement uses TRBV11-2 and TRBJ2-1; D ambiguous. The CDR3 spans 12 residues. V dropped 3 bases and J dropped 8 bases, with 8 bases sitting between them. CDR1 is SGHAT and CDR2 is FQNNGV in the germline V gene. The CDR3 coding sequence is TGTGCCAGCAGCTTCGAACGGGATGAGCAGTTCTTC. The encoded protein is CASSFERDEQFF.

The chain combines TRBV5-4 with TRBJ2-2; tentative D call: TRBD2 (5 bases). Germline V lookup: CDR1 SGHNT, CDR2 YYREEE (reference sequence). Trimming removed 4 bases at V and 8 bases at J, with 12 bases between. This CDR3 has 13 residues. The CDR3 DNA reads as TGTGCCAGCAGCCCACCGAGGGAGGGGGAGCTGTTTTTT. Encoded protein: CASSPPREGELFF.

This clone showed up just a few times. The chain has TRBV4-3 and TRBJ2-2; 7 bases are shared with TRBD2. This CDR3 spans 16 amino acids. With V trimmed by 4 bases and J by 4 bases, 9 bases remained unmatched. Germline values: CDR1 LGHNA, CDR2 YSLEER. CDR3 bases: TGCGCCAGCAGCCCTTTCGGGGGGAGATTCACCGGGGAGCTGTTTTTT. Encoded protein: CASSPFGGRFTGELFF.

V and J are TRBV4-1 and TRBJ2-5; 9 nucleotides line up with TRBD1. The V gene end was trimmed by 1 base and the J gene end by 5 bases; junction bases not matched to a gene: 5. The CDR3 has 15 residues. Germline V gene lookup returns CDR1 MGHRA and CDR2 YSYEKL. The CDR3 sequence: CASSQGQGVIETQYF. The CDR3 region has the DNA TGCGCCAGCAGCCAAGGACAGGGGGTGATCGAGACCCAGTACTTC.